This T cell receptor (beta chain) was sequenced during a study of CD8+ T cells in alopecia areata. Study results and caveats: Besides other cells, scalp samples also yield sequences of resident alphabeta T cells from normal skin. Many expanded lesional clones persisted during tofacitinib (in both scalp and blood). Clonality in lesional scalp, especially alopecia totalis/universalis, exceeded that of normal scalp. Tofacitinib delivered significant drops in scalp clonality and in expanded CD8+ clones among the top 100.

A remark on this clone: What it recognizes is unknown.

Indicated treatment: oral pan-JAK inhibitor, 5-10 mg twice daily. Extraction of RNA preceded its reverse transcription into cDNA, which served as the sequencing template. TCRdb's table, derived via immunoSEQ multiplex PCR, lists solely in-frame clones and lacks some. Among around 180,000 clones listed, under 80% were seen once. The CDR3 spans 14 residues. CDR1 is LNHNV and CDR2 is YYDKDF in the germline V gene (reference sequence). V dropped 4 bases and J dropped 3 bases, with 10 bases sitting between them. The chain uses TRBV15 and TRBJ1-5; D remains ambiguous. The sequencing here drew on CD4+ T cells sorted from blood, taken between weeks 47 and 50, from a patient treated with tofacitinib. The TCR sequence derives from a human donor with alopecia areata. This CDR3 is CATSTAGNNQPQHF. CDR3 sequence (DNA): TGTGCCACCAGCACTGCGGGGAACAATCAGCCCCAGCATTTT.